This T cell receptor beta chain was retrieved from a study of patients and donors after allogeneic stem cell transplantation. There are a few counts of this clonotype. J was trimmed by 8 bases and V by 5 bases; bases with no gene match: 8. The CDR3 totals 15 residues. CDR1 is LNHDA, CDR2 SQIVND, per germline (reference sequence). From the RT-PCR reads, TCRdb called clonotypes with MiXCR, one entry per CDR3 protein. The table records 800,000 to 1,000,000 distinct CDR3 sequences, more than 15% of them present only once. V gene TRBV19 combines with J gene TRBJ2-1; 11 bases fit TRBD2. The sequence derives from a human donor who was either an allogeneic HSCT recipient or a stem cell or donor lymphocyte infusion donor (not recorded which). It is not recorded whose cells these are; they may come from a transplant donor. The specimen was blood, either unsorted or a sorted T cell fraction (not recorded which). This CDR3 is CASSPLAGAVDEQFF. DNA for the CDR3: TGTGCCAGTAGTCCACTAGCGGGAGCGGTGGATGAGCAGTTCTTC.